Sequencing of this T cell receptor (beta chain) was carried out in a study of metastatic and nonmetastatic thyroid tumors. As originally analysed: Researchers built a distant-metastasis classifier for papillary thyroid cancer that drew on CDR3 differences across clinicopathological groups. With MiXCR, TCRdb called clones anew from the PCR reads. The authors' filters were not applied to this entry. The sample lists 4,000 or so clones, less than 45% seen once, with 40% to 60% in the top ten. Patients underwent thyroid surgery, and none had received any treatment before it. The germline CDR1 and CDR2 sequences are LNHDA and SQIVND (reference sequence). With 1 base removed from V and 0 bases from J, the gap between germline ends came to 4 bases. The CDR3 consists of 15 residues.

The genes are TRBV19 and TRBJ2-6; D uncertain. The sequence derives from a female donor with papillary thyroid cancer or a benign thyroid nodule (not recorded which). Some clones in this sample may be carry-over from other donors' samples. The sequenced sample was tumor tissue. Written as DNA, the CDR3 is TGTGCCAGTAGTATAGGCTTCTCTGGGGCCAACGTCCTGACTTTC. It specifies CASSIGFSGANVLTF.